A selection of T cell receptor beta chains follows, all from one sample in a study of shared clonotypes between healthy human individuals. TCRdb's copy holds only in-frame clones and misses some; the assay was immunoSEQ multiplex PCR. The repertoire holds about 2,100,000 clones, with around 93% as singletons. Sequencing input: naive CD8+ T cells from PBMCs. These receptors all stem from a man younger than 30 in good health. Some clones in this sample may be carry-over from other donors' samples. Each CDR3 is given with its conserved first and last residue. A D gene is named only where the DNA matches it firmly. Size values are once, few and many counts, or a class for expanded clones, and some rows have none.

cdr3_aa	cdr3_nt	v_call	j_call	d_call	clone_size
CASSFRLEFEQYF	TGTGCCAGCAGCTTCAGATTGGAGTTCGAGCAGTACTTC	TRBV5-6	TRBJ2-7	-	-
CASSPPGGNEQFF	TGTGCCAGCTCACCACCAGGGGGCAATGAGCAGTTCTTC	TRBV18	TRBJ2-1	-	-
CASSTISYEQYF	TGTGCCAGCAGCACAATCTCCTACGAGCAGTACTTC	TRBV11-2	TRBJ2-7	-	-
CSVARTSGDQETQYF	TGCAGCGTCGCGCGGACTAGCGGGGACCAAGAGACCCAGTACTTC	TRBV29-1	TRBJ2-5	TRBD2	-
CASSPGGSYQFF	TGTGCCAGCAGTCCCGGCGGGAGTTATCAGTTCTTC	TRBV4-2	TRBJ2-1	TRBD2	-
CASSQDIELAPHNEQFF	TGCGCCAGCAGCCAAGATATTGAACTAGCACCACACAATGAGCAGTTCTTC	TRBV4-1	TRBJ2-1	-	-
CASSPGATEAFF	TGTGCCAGCAGCCCGGGGGCTACTGAAGCTTTCTTT	TRBV28	TRBJ1-1	-	-
CASSGGTGGETNIQYF	TGTGCCAGCAGCGGAGGGACAGGCGGAGAAACAAACATTCAGTACTTC	TRBV5-6	TRBJ2-4	TRBD1	-
CASGPSWGSYEQYF	TGTGCCAGCGGACCGTCGTGGGGTAGCTACGAGCAGTACTTC	TRBV27	TRBJ2-7	-	-
CASSLGQGNTEAFF	TGTGCCAGCAGTCTTGGACAGGGGAACACTGAAGCTTTCTTT	TRBV28	TRBJ1-1	TRBD1	-
CSVEDRGQGTYEQYF	TGCAGCGTTGAAGATCGAGGACAGGGAACCTACGAGCAGTACTTC	TRBV29-1	TRBJ2-7	TRBD1	-
CASSLLGDGNTGELFF	TGTGCCAGCAGCTTATTAGGTGACGGAAACACCGGGGAGCTGTTTTTT	TRBV7-9	TRBJ2-2	-	-
CASSFRDKYNEQFF	TGTGCCAGCAGTTTTAGGGACAAATACAATGAGCAGTTCTTC	TRBV27	TRBJ2-1	-	-
CASSIARTYEQYF	TGTGCCAGCAGCATCGCCAGGACCTACGAGCAGTACTTC	TRBV7-8	TRBJ2-7	-	once
CASSLVGPTGYGYTF	TGTGCCAGCAGCTTAGTGGGGCCGACAGGGTATGGCTACACCTTC	TRBV7-9	TRBJ1-2	TRBD1	-
CASSLVGDYEQFF	TGTGCCAGCAGCTTAGTCGGGGACTATGAGCAGTTCTTC	TRBV7-9	TRBJ2-1	-	-
CASSERQGEMNTEAFF	TGTGCCAGCAGTGAACGACAGGGGGAAATGAACACTGAAGCTTTCTTT	TRBV2	TRBJ1-1	TRBD1	-
CASSARGEAFF	TGTGCCAGCAGTGCTCGAGGGGAAGCTTTCTTT	TRBV2	TRBJ1-1	-	-
CAIREQLSYEQYF	TGTGCCATCCGGGAACAGCTCTCCTACGAGCAGTACTTC	TRBV10-3	TRBJ2-7	-	once
CASSESGGLGEQYF	TGTGCCAGCAGTGAATCTGGGGGTTTGGGGGAGCAGTACTTC	TRBV25-1	TRBJ2-7	-	-
CSVVQGNTEAFF	TGCAGCGTTGTACAGGGAAACACTGAAGCTTTCTTT	TRBV29-1	TRBJ1-1	-	-
CASSLVGSYSAFF	TGTGCCAGCAGTTTGGTGGGCTCCTACTCCGCTTTCTTT	TRBV27	TRBJ1-1	-	few
CASNKWAGGADTQYF	TGTGCCAGTAACAAATGGGCAGGGGGTGCAGATACGCAGTATTTT	TRBV7-9	TRBJ2-3	TRBD1	once
CASSEGLAGGLHSYEQYF	TGTGCCAGCAGTGAGGGACTAGCGGGAGGGCTCCACTCCTACGAGCAGTACTTC	TRBV6-1	TRBJ2-7	TRBD2	once
CASSLALGDYGYTF	TGTGCCAGCAGCTTAGCGCTTGGGGATTATGGCTACACCTTC	TRBV7-2	TRBJ1-2	-	-
CASSDGSAEQYF	TGTGCCAGCAGTGACGGGAGCGCCGAGCAGTACTTC	TRBV25-1	TRBJ2-7	-	-
CASSFGNSYEQYF	TGTGCCAGCAGCTTCGGAAACTCCTACGAGCAGTACTTC	TRBV9	TRBJ2-7	-	-
CASSLARRDRGKETQYF	TGTGCCAGCAGCTTAGCGCGCCGGGACAGGGGGAAAGAGACCCAGTACTTC	TRBV7-2	TRBJ2-5	TRBD1	-
CASSPKANTGELFF	TGTGCCAGCAGCCCCAAGGCGAACACCGGGGAGCTGTTTTTT	TRBV7-8	TRBJ2-2	-	-
CASSHKGHNEQFF	TGTGCCAGCAGCCACAAGGGACACAATGAGCAGTTCTTC	TRBV6-5	TRBJ2-1	-	few
CASSARDPQETQYF	TGTGCCAGCTCAGCTCGGGACCCCCAAGAGACCCAGTACTTC	TRBV18	TRBJ2-5	-	-